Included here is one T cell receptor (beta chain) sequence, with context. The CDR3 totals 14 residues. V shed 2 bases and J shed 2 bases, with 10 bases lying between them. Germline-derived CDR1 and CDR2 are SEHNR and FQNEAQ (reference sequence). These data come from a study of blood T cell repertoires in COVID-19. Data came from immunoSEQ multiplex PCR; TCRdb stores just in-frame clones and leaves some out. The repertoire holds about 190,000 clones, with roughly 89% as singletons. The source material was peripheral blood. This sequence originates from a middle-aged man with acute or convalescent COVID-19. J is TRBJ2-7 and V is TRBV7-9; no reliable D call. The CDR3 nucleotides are TGTGCCAGCAGCTTAAATCTATTTCCCTACGAGCAGTACTTC. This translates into CASSLNLFPYEQYF.